This entry describes one TCR beta chain. The antigen remains undetermined. The ends lost 5 bases at V and 5 bases at J; junction bases unmatched: 4. The CDR3 length is 16 residues. The germline V gene encodes CDR1 SGHVS and CDR2 FNYEAQ. This entry belongs to a study of cytomegalovirus exposure and HLA in healthy donors. Overall study results and limits: In a later analysis, DRB1 alleles had the most associated TCRs; HLA-C alleles the fewest.

Amplification used 60 Vbeta primers and 13 Jbeta primers. The method was immunoSEQ multiplex PCR; TCRdb's version includes in-frame clones alone and lacks a portion of them. The table shows around 130,000 clones, with less than 75% occurring only once. The TCR was taken from a woman between 40 and 50 years old in good health and CMV-seropositive. The chain is built from TRBV7-6 and TRBJ2-3, with 16 bases that match TRBD2. The sequenced sample was PBMCs. Here the CDR3 reads CASSDGTSGRGDTQYF. Here the CDR3 DNA reads TGTGCCAGCAGCGACGGGACTAGCGGGAGGGGAGATACGCAGTATTTT.